The clone carrying this T cell receptor (beta chain) has at least ten counts. Antigen: not known. The record originates from a study of T cells in Graves' hyperthyroidism and ophthalmopathy. Study results and caveats: The majority of expanded thyroid clonotypes above 0.001 also appeared in blood.

CDR3 length equals 16 residues. V was clipped by 0 bases and J by 3 bases; unmatched bases: 8. Germline V lookup: CDR1 SGHNT, CDR2 YENEEA. RNA transcripts were the template for amplifying TCR beta CDR3 regions. The HTBI primer set drove a first-round RT-PCR of the TCR CDR3. From the multiplex PCR reads, TCRdb called clonotypes with MiXCR, one entry per CDR3 protein. The table shows 500,000 to 800,000 distinct CDR3 sequences, with 14% occurring only once. Diagnoses were established using clinical symptoms, serum thyroxine and TRAb, thyroid ultrasound and orbital computed tomography. The receptor comes from a woman between 45 and 65 years old with Graves' ophthalmopathy. The sequenced material came from blood. The chain joins TRBV11-3 to TRBJ2-7; TRBD1 matches at 7 bases. The CDR3 DNA is TGTGCCAGCAGCTTAGATGGGGCAGGGACAGACTACGAGCAGTACTTC. Its protein product is CASSLDGAGTDYEQYF.